This T cell receptor (beta chain) was sequenced during a study of blood T cell repertoires in COVID-19. Authors' analysis steps: Amplification from reference gene primers served as the basis for estimated nucleated cell counts. Here immunoSEQ multiplex PCR was the method, and the copy in TCRdb shows in-frame clones only, minus some. That table gives V, J and clone size, and the DNA gave D and trimming. The data contain 330,000 or so clones, about 92% of them singletons. Germline CDR1 reads LNHDA; CDR2 reads SQIVND (reference sequence). The CDR3 is 15 amino acids. V lost 5 bases, J lost 0 bases, and 7 bases stayed unmatched. This clone was counted a few times. Enrolment of Seattle patients took place during active infection, and they were followed longitudinally.

This chain uses TRBV19 with TRBJ2-7; 7 bases align to TRBD1. The material sequenced was peripheral blood. The source is a woman aged 55-70 years with COVID-19, enrolled during active disease. For the CDR3, the DNA is TGTGCCAGTAGTCCCCGACAGGGCCTCTCCTACGAGCAGTACTTC. This translates into CASSPRQGLSYEQYF.